This passage covers 5 T cell receptor beta chains from one sample sequenced in a study of T cells in Graves' hyperthyroidism and ophthalmopathy. What was amplified from RNA transcripts were TCR beta CDR3 regions. An initial round of RT-PCR targeting the TCR CDR3 relied on the HTBI primer set. MiXCR was run by TCRdb on the multiplex PCR reads, yielding one entry per CDR3 protein. The repertoire holds hundreds of thousands of distinct CDR3 sequences, roughly 13% seen once, with roughly 8.3% in the top ten. What was sequenced was blood. The receptors originated from a young woman with Graves' hyperthyroidism.

This clonotype showed up many times. The chain couples TRBV12-5 to TRBJ1-2; tentative D call: TRBD1 (5 bases). Germline V gene lookup returns CDR1 LGHNT and CDR2 FRNRAP. This CDR3 is 17 amino acids long. Trimming shortened V by 4 bases and J by 2 bases, and 20 bases separated the two germline ends. The CDR3 region has the DNA TGTGCTAGTGGTTCCACAGACCCGGGACTCTCGAACTATGGCTACACCTTC. Protein: CASGSTDPGLSNYGYTF.

V and J are TRBV7-6 and TRBJ1-5; D is possibly TRBD1 (5 bases). This CDR3 contains 19 residues. Trimming pared 5 bases from V and 0 bases from J, leaving 23 bases between. CDR1 is SGHVS, CDR2 FNYEAQ, per germline. The CDR3 is CASSPSTAGNWGSNQPQHF. The DNA of the CDR3 is TGTGCCAGCAGCCCCTCTACGGCAGGGAATTGGGGTAGCAATCAGCCCCAGCATTTT.

This clonotype was seen many times. The chain joins TRBV3-1 to TRBJ2-3; the D is unclear. V was shortened by 4 bases and J by 0 bases, with 8 bases between the two germline ends. The germline V gene has CDR1 LGHDT and CDR2 YNNKEL (reference sequence). The CDR3 is 14 residues long. The CDR3 bases are TGTGCCAGCAGCCGAGCCGCTAGCACAGATACGCAGTATTTT. Translation: CASSRAASTDTQYF.

The chain employs TRBV19 and TRBJ1-1, with 7 bases aligning to TRBD1. The trim removed 6 bases at V and 3 bases at J, leaving 10 bases unmatched. Germline assignment: CDR1 LNHDA and CDR2 SQIVND (reference sequence). The CDR3 loop spans 15 amino acids. The CDR3 DNA follows: TGTGCCAGTAGCTCATCGAAGGGGGCCTACACTGAAGCTTTCTTT. Translating it yields CASSSSKGAYTEAFF.

V and J are TRBV5-4 and TRBJ2-5; D ambiguous. From germline, CDR1 is SGHNT and CDR2 YYREEE (reference sequence). Deletions cut 3 bases from V and 4 bases from J, with 25 bases between. This CDR3 region has 18 residues. CDR3 coding DNA: TGTGCCAGCAGCTCAGGTTACAGCCGACCCACCCGACGAGAGACCCAGTACTTC. This codes for CASSSGYSRPTRRETQYF.